This T cell receptor beta chain comes out of a study of blood T cell repertoires in COVID-19. Turning to the study itself: Acute and convalescent COVID-19 specimens originated in the United States, Italy and Spain.

In the source study's methods: Researchers report that nucleated cell counts were estimated from reference gene primer amplification. Some clones are missing from TCRdb's copy, which holds only in-frame ones; the method was immunoSEQ multiplex PCR. The V and J calls and the clone size are those of that table, but D and trimming were determined from the DNA. The repertoire holds 110,000 to 150,000 clones, with just over 85% as singletons. Germline V CDR1 and CDR2: MNHEY, SMNVEV (reference sequence). The CDR3 has 20 amino acids. V trimming: 1 base; J trimming: 2 bases; junction bases outside the gene matches: 15. The sample holds one count of this clone.

V gene TRBV27 combines with J gene TRBJ2-5; the match to TRBD2 covers 11 bases. The sample taken for sequencing was peripheral blood. This TCR was recovered from a woman aged 55-70 years with acute or convalescent COVID-19. Here the CDR3 DNA reads TGTGCCAGCAGTTTATATCCCCCGGGGCTAGCGGGGGGCAAGCAAGAGACCCAGTACTTC. Translated: CASSLYPPGLAGGKQETQYF.